Shown below are 28 T cell receptor beta chains from a single sample sequenced in a study of a mutant IDH1 vaccine in newly diagnosed glioma. Time point indicated: week 11, during vaccination. A 20-mer mutant IDH1 peptide at 300 ug was injected subcutaneously with topical imiquimod. This table comes from immunoSEQ multiplex PCR, and its TCRdb copy is limited to in-frame clones, with some not included. The sample carries some 130,000 clones, just under 80% recorded once. These TCRs are of unknown antigen specificity. The source was PBMCs, collected from a glioma patient whose treatment included an IDH1 peptide vaccine. These TCRs come from a man in his forties or fifties with glioma.

This clone was seen once. The CDR3 bases are TGTGCCAGCAGCCAAGAAGTGGGGAATACGCAGTATTTT. Protein: CASSQEVGNTQYF. The rearrangement joins TRBV4-2 to TRBJ2-3; no firm D call. Trimming stripped 0 bases from V and 7 bases from J, with 8 bases between. In germline, CDR1 is LGHNA, CDR2 YNFKEQ. The length of the CDR3 is 13 residues.

The V and J genes are TRBV28 and TRBJ1-2; tentative D call: TRBD1 (5 bases). CDR3 size: 16 residues. Trimming stripped 4 bases from V and 2 bases from J, with 17 bases between. Germline CDR1 MDHEN, CDR2 SYDVKM. For the CDR3, the DNA is TGTGCCAGCAGTTCCTTGGGAGGGGACCCGAACTATGGCTACACCTTC. The encoded protein is CASSSLGGDPNYGYTF.

This chain uses TRBV4-3 with TRBJ2-1; tentative D call: TRBD2 (6 bases). Trimming removed 5 bases from V and 7 bases from J, with 18 bases in between. Per germline, CDR1 LGHNA and CDR2 YSLEER. The CDR3 runs to 15 residues. The CDR3: CASSDGLNAGNEQFF. DNA of the CDR3: TGCGCCAGCAGCGACGGCCTAAATGCGGGGAATGAGCAGTTCTTC.

V and J are TRBV10-2 and TRBJ1-1; unclear D gene. Deletions cut 8 bases from V and 3 bases from J, with 13 bases between. Germline V gene lookup returns CDR1 WSHSY and CDR2 SAAADI. The CDR3 has 13 residues. Written as DNA, the CDR3 is TGCGCCAGCGCCGGAAAGGGCGACACTGAAGCTTTCTTT. This sequence encodes CASAGKGDTEAFF.

CDR3 protein: CASSLSRGDEQYF. Written as DNA, the CDR3 is TGTGCCAGCAGCTTATCAAGGGGGGACGAGCAGTACTTC. The chain joins TRBV7-6 to TRBJ2-7; tentatively, D is TRBD1 or TRBD2 (6 bases each). Germline loops: CDR1 SGHVS, CDR2 FNYEAQ. The germline V and J ends were trimmed by 2 bases and 5 bases, with 10 bases remaining between them. This CDR3 has 13 residues.

This chain joins TRBV9 and TRBJ1-1, with a possible D match to TRBD1 (5 bases). Trimming pared 4 bases from V and 5 bases from J, leaving 18 bases between. The CDR3 totals 15 residues. The germline gives CDR1 SGDLS, CDR2 YYNGEE. CDR3 residues: CASSPGGGDDTEAFF. The CDR3 DNA reads TGTGCCAGCAGCCCGGGGGGAGGGGATGATACTGAAGCTTTCTTT.

The sample holds one count of this clone. The J gene is TRBJ2-7, the V gene TRBV7-2, with D unresolved. Germline V gives CDR1 SGHTA, CDR2 FQGNSA. The CDR3 is 14 residues long. The V end lost 3 bases, the J end lost 3 bases, and 12 bases lay between the germline ends. The CDR3 protein is CASSLAGFHYEQYF. For the CDR3, the DNA is TGTGCCAGCAGCTTGGCAGGTTTCCACTACGAGCAGTACTTC. The full variable domain, its missing parts supplied by reference TRBV7-2 and TRBJ2-7, is GAGVSQSPSNKVTEKGKDVELRCDPISGHTALYWYRQSLGQGLEFLIYFQGNSAPDKSGLPSDRFSAERTGGSVSTLTIQRTQQEDSAVYLCASSLAGFHYEQYFGPGTRLTVT.

The genes are TRBV7-9 and TRBJ1-1; weak D call: TRBD1 (5 bases). The germline V gene has CDR1 SEHNR and CDR2 FQNEAQ (reference sequence). Trimming took off 2 bases at V and 4 bases at J, with 17 bases between the two ends. CDR3 size: 16 residues. The CDR3 spells CASSLYGGTGGTEAFF. DNA of the CDR3: TGTGCCAGCAGCTTATACGGCGGGACCGGGGGCACTGAAGCTTTCTTT. Full variable domain (outside the CDR3, taken from reference TRBV7-9 and TRBJ1-1): DTGVSQNPRHKITKRGQNVTFRCDPISEHNRLYWYRQTLGQGPEFLTYFQNEAQLEKSRLLSDRFSAERPKGSFSTLEIQRTEQGDSAMYLCASSLYGGTGGTEAFFGQGTRLTVV.

This sequence joins TRBV9 and TRBJ2-7, with D perhaps matching TRBD1 or TRBD2 (6 bases each). The CDR3 consists of 17 residues. Trimming cost V 0 bases and J 4 bases, with 20 bases left between them. Germline V CDR1 and CDR2: SGDLS, YYNGEE. CDR3 protein: CASSVGDPGGAQYEQYF. Written as DNA, the CDR3 is TGTGCCAGCAGCGTAGGGGACCCCGGGGGCGCACAGTACGAGCAGTACTTC.

This chain links TRBV19 with TRBJ2-6; D not certain. V gave up 4 bases and J gave up 0 bases, with 13 bases separating them. Looked up from germline, CDR1 is LNHDA and CDR2 is SQIVND (reference sequence). The CDR3 sequence is 17 residues long. The CDR3, as DNA: TGTGCCAGTAGTACGAGGCAAGGCCGCTCTGGGGCCAACGTCCTGACTTTC. It encodes CASSTRQGRSGANVLTF.

The chain combines TRBV18 with TRBJ2-7; 7 nucleotides match TRBD1. Germline CDR1 is KGHSH and CDR2 is LQKENI. The CDR3 length is 14 residues. V lost 3 bases and J lost 0; bases outside the gene matches: 2. The CDR3 nucleotides are TGTGCCAGCTCACCGGGACAGAGCTCCTACGAGCAGTACTTC. It specifies CASSPGQSSYEQYF.

J is TRBJ2-7 and V is TRBV6-6; TRBD1 matches 7 bases. The CDR3 has 12 amino acids. The germline gives CDR1 MNHNY, CDR2 SVGAGI (reference sequence). With V trimmed by 7 bases and J by 9 bases, 9 bases remained unmatched. CDR3 loop: CASKGQLAGQYF. The CDR3 bases are TGTGCCAGCAAGGGACAGCTGGCCGGGCAGTACTTC.

This clone showed up just a few times. The rearrangement links TRBV4-3 to TRBJ1-2, with a tentative D call TRBD1 (5 bases). The CDR3 spans 17 residues. V lost 0 bases and J lost 5, with 19 bases in between. Germline CDR1 reads LGHNA; CDR2 reads YSLEER. The chain's CDR3 is CASSQEMATGGEYGYTF. CDR3 DNA: TGCGCCAGCAGCCAAGAAATGGCAACAGGTGGAGAGTATGGCTACACCTTC.

The table lists this clone with a few counts. CDR3 region: CASGQGRNEQFF. CDR3 bases: TGTGCCAGCGGACAGGGGCGGAATGAGCAGTTCTTC. The V call is TRBV19, the J call TRBJ2-1; 9 bases agree with TRBD1. CDR3 length: 12 residues. J lost 7 bases, V lost 9 bases, and 4 bases had no gene match. Germline-derived CDR1 and CDR2 are LNHDA and SQIVND (reference sequence). Looking up the rest from reference TRBV19 and TRBJ2-1 gives the full variable domain: DGGITQSPKYLFRKEGQNVTLSCEQNLNHDAMYWYRQDPGQGLRLIYYSQIVNDFQKGDIAEGYSVSREKKESFPLTVTSAQKNPTAFYLCASGQGRNEQFFGPGTRLTVL.

This rearrangement joins TRBV6-1 to TRBJ1-2; tentative D call: TRBD1 (6 bases). CDR3 length: 13 residues. Trimming took off 1 base at V and 5 bases at J, with 8 bases between the two ends. CDR1 MNHNS and CDR2 SASEGT come from the germline V gene. The CDR3 sequence: CASSEDRVYGYTF. In DNA, the CDR3 is TGTGCCAGCAGTGAAGACAGGGTTTATGGCTACACCTTC.

The rearrangement uses TRBV4-3 and TRBJ2-1, with 11 bases aligning to TRBD2. V was pared by 4 bases and J by 6 bases, with 11 bases of the junction left unmatched. CDR3 length: 17 amino acids. Germline values: CDR1 LGHNA, CDR2 YSLEER. The CDR3 DNA is TGCGCCAGCAGCCCTCATACACTAGCGGGAGTTCGCAATGAGCAGTTCTTC. This encodes CASSPHTLAGVRNEQFF.

This sequence joins TRBV21-1 and TRBJ1-2; the table names TRBD1, a call not compared with the DNA. TRBV21-1 is a pseudogene segment. CDR3 size: 15 residues. The CDR3 protein is CASSKDPGANYGYTF. In DNA, the CDR3 is TGTGCCAGCAGCAAAGACCCAGGCGCTAACTATGGCTACACCTTC.

The gene calls are TRBV7-2 and TRBJ2-3, with a tentative D call TRBD2 (6 bases). The CDR3 loop spans 15 amino acids. In germline, CDR1 is SGHTA, CDR2 FQGNSA. V was shortened by 2 bases and J by 6 bases, with 15 bases between the two germline ends. Written as DNA, the CDR3 is TGTGCCAGCAGCTTAAATGCGGGGCCAGGCGATACGCAGTATTTT. Its protein is CASSLNAGPGDTQYF.

This chain links TRBV7-8 with TRBJ2-3, with D possibly matching TRBD2 (6 bases). V was clipped by 0 bases and J by 5 bases, with 12 bases between them. The CDR3 spans 15 residues. From germline, CDR1 is SGHVS and CDR2 FQNEAQ. CDR3 amino acids: CASSLARRAGDTQYF. The CDR3 bases are TGTGCCAGCAGCTTAGCCAGGAGGGCGGGAGATACGCAGTATTTT.

This chain connects TRBV6-5 to TRBJ1-1, with D maybe TRBD1 (5 bases). Germline CDR1 reads MNHEY; CDR2 reads SVGAGI. CDR3 length equals 12 residues. The V end lost 6 bases, the J end lost 11 bases, and 16 bases lay between the germline ends. CDR3 nucleotides: TGTGCCAGCAGCTCCCCGGGGACCCAGGCTTTCTTT. Translation gives CASSSPGTQAFF.

J is TRBJ2-1 and V is TRBV27; the D is unclear. V lost 7 bases and J 3 bases, leaving 13 bases between the germline ends. CDR1 MNHEY and CDR2 SMNVEV come from the germline V gene (reference sequence). This CDR3 region has 14 residues. CDR3 in amino acids: CASTAKGDYNEQFF. The CDR3 DNA follows: TGTGCCAGCACCGCAAAGGGCGACTACAATGAGCAGTTCTTC.

This chain uses TRBV23-1 with TRBJ2-7, with 12 positions matching TRBD2. TRBV23-1 is placed among ORFs of uncertain function. After removal of 3 bases from V and 6 bases from J, the junction contained 9 bases not matched to a gene. CDR3 length equals 16 residues. The CDR3 DNA is TGCGCCAGCAGTCAGCGCATGACTAGCGGGAGAAGCGAGCAGTACTTC. This codes for CASSQRMTSGRSEQYF.

The CDR3 coding sequence is TGTGCCAGCAGTCTTGCCGTAGGAGAGCAGTACTTC. It specifies CASSLAVGEQYF. J is TRBJ2-7 and V is TRBV27, with D uncertain. The CDR3 has 12 amino acids. Germline CDR1 reads MNHEY; CDR2 reads SMNVEV (reference sequence). V was pared by 5 bases and J by 7 bases, with 12 bases between.

The chain uses TRBV27 and TRBJ1-1; no reliable D call. CDR3 length: 15 amino acids. Germline V lookup: CDR1 MNHEY, CDR2 SMNVEV (reference sequence). V was shortened by 4 bases and J by 1 base, with 13 bases between the two germline ends. The CDR3 DNA reads TGTGCCAGCAGTTCTCACGGACGGAAGAACACTGAAGCTTTCTTT. Translated: CASSSHGRKNTEAFF.

V gene TRBV5-6 combines with J gene TRBJ2-2; TRBD2 might be the D (7 bases). V was shortened by 5 bases and J by 4 bases, with 18 bases between the two germline ends. This CDR3 contains 16 residues. Germline V gene lookup returns CDR1 SGHDT and CDR2 YYEEEE. The CDR3 here is CASRFGRGTTTGELFF. The CDR3 coding sequence is TGTGCCAGCAGGTTTGGGCGGGGGACAACCACCGGGGAGCTGTTTTTT. Filled out from reference TRBV5-6 and TRBJ2-2, the complete variable domain reads DAGVTQSPTHLIKTRGQQVTLRCSPKSGHDTVSWYQQALGQGPQFIFQYYEEEERQRGNFPDRFSGHQFPNYSSELNVNALLLGDSALYLCASRFGRGTTTGELFFGEGSRLTVL.

This chain uses TRBV4-1 with TRBJ1-2, with TRBD1 identical over 7 bases. Germline lookup yields CDR1 MGHRA and CDR2 YSYEKL. This CDR3 spans 12 amino acids. V lost 6 bases and J lost 5; bases outside the gene matches: 3. CDR3 loop: CASSWGQYGYTF. The CDR3 bases are TGCGCCAGCAGTTGGGGACAGTATGGCTACACCTTC.

This clone was observed a single time. The chain has TRBV11-2 and TRBJ2-1, with TRBD2 as a possible D gene (5 bases). This CDR3 has 14 amino acids. The germline V and J ends were trimmed by 5 bases and 3 bases, with 11 bases remaining between them. CDR1 SGHAT and CDR2 FQNNGV come from the germline V gene. CDR3 nucleotides: TGTGCCAGCAGCCCCAGCGGAGACTACAATGAGCAGTTCTTC. This translates into CASSPSGDYNEQFF. Based on the CDR3 plus reference TRBV11-2 and TRBJ2-1, the full variable domain is EAGVAQSPRYKIIEKRQSVAFWCNPISGHATLYWYQQILGQGPKLLIQFQNNGVVDDSQLPKDRFSAERLKGVDSTLKIQPAKLEDSAVYLCASSPSGDYNEQFFGPGTRLTVL.

This rearrangement joins TRBV5-1 to TRBJ1-3; TRBD1 matches 7 bases. Germline V gene sequence: CDR1 SGHRS, CDR2 YFSETQ. With 0 bases clipped from V and 2 bases from J, the junction kept 2 bases outside the gene matches. The CDR3 is made up of 15 amino acids. CDR3 nucleotides: TGCGCCAGCAGCTTGGACAGGGGTCCTGGAAACACCATATATTTT. This encodes CASSLDRGPGNTIYF.